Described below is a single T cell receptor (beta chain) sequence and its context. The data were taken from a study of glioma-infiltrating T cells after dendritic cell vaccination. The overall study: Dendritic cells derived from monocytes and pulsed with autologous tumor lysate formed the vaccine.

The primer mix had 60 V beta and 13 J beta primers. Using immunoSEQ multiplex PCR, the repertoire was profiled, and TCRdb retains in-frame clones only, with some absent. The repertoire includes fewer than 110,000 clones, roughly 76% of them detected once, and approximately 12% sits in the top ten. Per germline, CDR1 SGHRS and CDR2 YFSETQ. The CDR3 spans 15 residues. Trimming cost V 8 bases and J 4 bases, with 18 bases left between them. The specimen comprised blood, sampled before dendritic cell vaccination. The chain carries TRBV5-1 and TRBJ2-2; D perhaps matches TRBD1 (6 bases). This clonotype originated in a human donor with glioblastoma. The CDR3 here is CASTYRDPSTGELFF. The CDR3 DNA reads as TGCGCCAGTACCTACAGGGACCCCTCCACCGGGGAGCTGTTTTTT.